This T cell receptor beta chain comes out of a study of shared clonotypes between healthy human individuals (dated by TCRdb to about 2020). At the level of the whole study: The cohort included a few men and a couple of women between 18 and 49 years of age. Per donor, leukapheresis produced somewhere between about 0.9 and 10 billion PBMCs. To estimate repertoire size and how much clonotype sharing occurs between individuals, the study deeply sequenced the blood TCR repertoires of about five healthy adults. Per donor, three plates each were used for CD4 naive and CD4 memory, two for CD8 naive, and one for CD8 memory. Different laboratories and diverse techniques were used to prepare libraries and sequence TCR repertoires, to increase sequencing depth and limit assay-specific biases.

Using the deep immunoSEQ assay, multiplex PCR amplified TCR CDR3 regions from genomic DNA. For each cell subset, the extracted genomic DNA was distributed evenly across all wells of several immunoSEQ 96-well plates, and each plate served as one replicate. For sorted subsets, each replicate PCR was loaded with approximately 0.2 ug genomic DNA, equivalent to some 27,000 T cell genomes. Purified libraries were quantified with a Qubit 3.0 fluorometer, sized on a Bioanalyzer 2100, and re-quantified with the KAPA Library Quantification kit. Every immunoSEQ 96-well plate was sequenced on a dedicated single-read 150-cycle Illumina NextSeq 550 flow cell. In the original analysis: Because the immunoSEQ output held only junctional sequences and lacked quality scores, the filtering could not match the filtering applied to full-length reads. To assign V/J genes and CDR3, sequences were annotated against IMGT germline references using PyIR, a Python wrapper for IgBLAST v1.9. Reads were removed for weak V/J assignments (E-value above 1e-6), missing CDR3, stop codons, out-of-frame junctions, or ambiguous translated residues. A V3J clonotype was defined by an identical inferred V gene, J gene, and CDR3 amino acid sequence. Percentage overlap between repertoires was computed as shared unique clonotypes divided by the size of the smaller repertoire. Repertoire richness was assessed with RTK rarefaction, the Chao1 estimator, and Recon v2.1 estimates of unobserved clonotypes. For all TCRbeta clonotypes obtained by the gDNA method from a handful of donors, generation probabilities were computed with OLGA. The table was pulled from immuneACCESS by TCRdb, which kept in-frame rearrangements only. Such tables lose some clones; where checked, under half of the loss comes from unresolved V genes, and the rest has no known cause. V and J calls and clone size come straight from that table; D and trimming were deduced from the DNA. This sample has 1.5 million to 2.5 million clones in its table, and 85% to 95% of those were observed once. 0.9% to 1.5% of the sample goes to the ten largest clones.

The germline V gene (reference sequence) yields PRHDT for CDR1 and FYEKMQ for CDR2. A distance of 23 bases separates the germline ends of V and J, which lose 5 bases and 6 bases respectively. The CDR3 sequence holds 17 residues, the cysteine and phenylalanine included. The kept DNA is CDR3 alone, 51 bases in frame from the first base. CD8 naive samples were obtained by positive selection for CCR7 among CD45RO-negative cells, yielding a CD45RA+CCR7+ population from which TemRA cells were excluded. The donors were healthy, HIV-negative adults who had no recently reported acute infections or vaccinations. Every donor was a Caucasian adult residing in Nashville, Tennessee, USA. Blood was obtained by leukapheresis, after which PBMCs were separated by Ficoll-Histopaque density gradient centrifugation and cryopreserved in liquid nitrogen vapor phase. Analytical flow cytometry was used to check the purity and quantity of every magnetically sorted T cell population. From each sorted fraction, genomic DNA was isolated and quantified by UV absorbance on a Nanodrop 2000c.

The paper's findings and limits, for the study overall: Higher generation probabilities were observed for clonotypes shared by all four sorted-subset donors than for non-shared clonotypes. Pairwise subsampling indicated that sequencing depth was expected to affect the degree of clonotype sharing among donors. Rarefaction of sorted-subset datasets indicated incomplete sequencing despite the large sequencing depth. Because the study included a small number of donors, the genetic and exposure-history diversity represented was limited. Naive subsets generally had larger estimated clonotype richness than memory subsets did. Sampling was restricted to blood, and TCR repertoires in tissues likely differ from the TCR repertoires found in blood. About 5% of naive CD4, 3.5% of naive CD8, 2.3% of memory CD4, and approximately 0.4% of memory CD8 clonotypes were shared across four donors.

The count of this clone is one. Its recognized antigen is unknown. No much larger clone is present one base from it, and per-base qualities are unavailable. The TCR sequence derives from a man in his late teens or twenties in good health. The sample comprised naive CD8+ T cells sorted from blood. The cell subset or site label, read with the paper, signifies: CD45RA+CCR7+. The V and J genes are TRBV13 and TRBJ2-4; TRBD2 is a weak D gene call, 7 bases matching. In nucleotides, the sequence is TGTGCCAGCAGCCCCGGGCGTGGGGGGGCTAATGGAAACATTCAGTACTTC. It specifies CASSPGRGGANGNIQYF.